This T cell receptor (beta chain) was identified in a study of blood T cells in healthy people across ages. This clonotype was detected a few times. Primed by a sample-barcoded 5' primer and a J-beta primer mix, a second PCR proceeded for about 6 to 11 cycles. TCRdb reanalysed the 5' RACE reads using MiXCR and keeps one entry per CDR3 protein. The sample shows 780,000 or so distinct CDR3 sequences, more than 55% of them seen only once. V gave up 1 base and J gave up 3 bases, with 7 bases separating them. The length of the CDR3 is 14 residues. Germline loops: CDR1 MGHRA, CDR2 YSYEKL. The sequenced material came from blood. This rearrangement joins TRBV4-1 to TRBJ2-4; D uncertain. This receptor was obtained from a man aged 35 to 55 in good health. CDR3 nucleotides: TGCGCCAGCAGCCAAGTTCAGATCAAAAACATTCAGTACTTC. It codes for CASSQVQIKNIQYF.